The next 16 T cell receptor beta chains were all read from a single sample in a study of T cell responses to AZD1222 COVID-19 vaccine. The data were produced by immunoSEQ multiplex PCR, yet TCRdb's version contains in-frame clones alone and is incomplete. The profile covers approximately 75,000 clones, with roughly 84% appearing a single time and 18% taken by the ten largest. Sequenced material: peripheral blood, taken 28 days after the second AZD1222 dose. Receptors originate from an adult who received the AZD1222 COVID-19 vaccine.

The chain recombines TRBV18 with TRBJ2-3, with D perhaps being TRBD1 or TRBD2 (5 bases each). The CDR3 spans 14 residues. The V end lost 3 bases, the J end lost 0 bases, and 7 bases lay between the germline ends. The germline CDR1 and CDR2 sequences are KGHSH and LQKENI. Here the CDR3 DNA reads TGTGCCAGCTCACCGGGACCGAGCACAGATACGCAGTATTTT. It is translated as CASSPGPSTDTQYF.

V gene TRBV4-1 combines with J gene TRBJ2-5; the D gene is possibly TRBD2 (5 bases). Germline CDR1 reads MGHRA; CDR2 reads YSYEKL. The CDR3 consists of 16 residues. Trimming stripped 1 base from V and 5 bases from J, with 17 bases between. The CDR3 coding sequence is TGCGCCAGCAGCCAAGCCCCAGCGGACGTGCGTGAGACCCAGTACTTC. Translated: CASSQAPADVRETQYF.

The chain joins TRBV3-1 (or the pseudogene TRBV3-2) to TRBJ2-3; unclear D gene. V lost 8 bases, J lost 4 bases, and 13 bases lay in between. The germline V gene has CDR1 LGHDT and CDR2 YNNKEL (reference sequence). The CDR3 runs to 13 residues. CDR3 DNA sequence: TGTGCCAGCGCCTACAATTCCGCAGATACGCAGTATTTT. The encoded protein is CASAYNSADTQYF.

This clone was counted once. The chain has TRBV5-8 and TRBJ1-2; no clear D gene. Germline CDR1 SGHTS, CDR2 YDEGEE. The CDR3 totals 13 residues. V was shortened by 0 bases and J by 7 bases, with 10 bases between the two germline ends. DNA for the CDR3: TGTGCCAGCAGCTTGGTGGCGAACCCTGGCTACACCTTC. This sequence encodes CASSLVANPGYTF.

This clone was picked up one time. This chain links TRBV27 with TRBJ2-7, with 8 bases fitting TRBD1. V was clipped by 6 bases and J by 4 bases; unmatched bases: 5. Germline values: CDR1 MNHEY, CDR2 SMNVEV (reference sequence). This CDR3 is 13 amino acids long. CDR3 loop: CASRRTGSYEQYF. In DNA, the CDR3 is TGTGCCAGCAGGCGGACAGGGTCATACGAGCAGTACTTC.

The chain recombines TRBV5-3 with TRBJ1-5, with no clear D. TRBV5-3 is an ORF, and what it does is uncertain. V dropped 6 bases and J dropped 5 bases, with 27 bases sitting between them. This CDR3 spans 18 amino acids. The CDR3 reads CARNPKVFYPRRYQPQHF. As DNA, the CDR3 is TGTGCCAGAAACCCCAAGGTGTTTTACCCCCGGAGGTATCAGCCCCAGCATTTT.

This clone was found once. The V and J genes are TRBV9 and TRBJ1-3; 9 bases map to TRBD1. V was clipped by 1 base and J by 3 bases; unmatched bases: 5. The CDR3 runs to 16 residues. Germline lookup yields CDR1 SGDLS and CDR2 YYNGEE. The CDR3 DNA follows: TGTGCCAGCAGCGTAAGGGAGGACAGGGGTGGAAACACCATATATTTT. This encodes CASSVREDRGGNTIYF.

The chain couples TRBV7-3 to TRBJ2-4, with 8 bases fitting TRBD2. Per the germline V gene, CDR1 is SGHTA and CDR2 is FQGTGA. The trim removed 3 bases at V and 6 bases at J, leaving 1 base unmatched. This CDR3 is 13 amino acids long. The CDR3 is CASSLTSANIQYF. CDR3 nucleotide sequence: TGTGCCAGCAGCTTGACTAGCGCAAACATTCAGTACTTC.

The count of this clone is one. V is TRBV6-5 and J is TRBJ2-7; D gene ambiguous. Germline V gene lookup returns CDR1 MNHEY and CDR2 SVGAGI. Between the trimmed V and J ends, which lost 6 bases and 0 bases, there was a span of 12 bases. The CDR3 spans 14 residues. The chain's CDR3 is CASSLDGLSYEQYF. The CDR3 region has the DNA TGTGCCAGCAGCCTCGACGGGCTCTCCTACGAGCAGTACTTC.

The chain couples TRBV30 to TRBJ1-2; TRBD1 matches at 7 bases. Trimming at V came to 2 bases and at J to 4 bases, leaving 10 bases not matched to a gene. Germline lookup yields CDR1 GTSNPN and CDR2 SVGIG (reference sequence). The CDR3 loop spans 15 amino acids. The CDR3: CAWSPPGGWGYGYTF. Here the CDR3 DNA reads TGTGCCTGGAGTCCCCCAGGGGGTTGGGGCTATGGCTACACCTTC.

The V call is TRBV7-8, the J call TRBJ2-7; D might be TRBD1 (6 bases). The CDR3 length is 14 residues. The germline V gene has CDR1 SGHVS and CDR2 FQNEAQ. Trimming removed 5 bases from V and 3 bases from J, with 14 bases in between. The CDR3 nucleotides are TGTGCCAGCAGCCCTATGGGCAGGGGCTACGAGCAGTACTTC. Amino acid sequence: CASSPMGRGYEQYF.

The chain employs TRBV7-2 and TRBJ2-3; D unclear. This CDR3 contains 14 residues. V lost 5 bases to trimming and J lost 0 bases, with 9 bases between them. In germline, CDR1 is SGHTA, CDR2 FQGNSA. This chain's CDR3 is CASSPDWSTDTQYF. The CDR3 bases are TGTGCCAGCAGCCCCGACTGGAGCACAGATACGCAGTATTTT.

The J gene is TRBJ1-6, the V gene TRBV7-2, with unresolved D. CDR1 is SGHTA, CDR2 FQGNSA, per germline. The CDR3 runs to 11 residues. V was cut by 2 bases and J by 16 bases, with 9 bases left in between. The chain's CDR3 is CASSLFAALHF. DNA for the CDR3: TGTGCCAGCAGCTTATTTGCAGCACTCCACTTT. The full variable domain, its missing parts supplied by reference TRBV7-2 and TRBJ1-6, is GAGVSQSPSNKVTEKGKDVELRCDPISGHTALYWYRQSLGQGLEFLIYFQGNSAPDKSGLPSDRFSAERTGGSVSTLTIQRTQQEDSAVYLCASSLFAALHFGNGTRLTVT.

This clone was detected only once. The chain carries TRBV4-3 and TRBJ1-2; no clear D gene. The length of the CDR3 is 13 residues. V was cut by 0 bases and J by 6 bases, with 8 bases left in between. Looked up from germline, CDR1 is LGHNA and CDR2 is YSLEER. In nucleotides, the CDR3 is TGCGCCAGCAGCCAAGAGGTCGACAATGGCTACACCTTC. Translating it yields CASSQEVDNGYTF.

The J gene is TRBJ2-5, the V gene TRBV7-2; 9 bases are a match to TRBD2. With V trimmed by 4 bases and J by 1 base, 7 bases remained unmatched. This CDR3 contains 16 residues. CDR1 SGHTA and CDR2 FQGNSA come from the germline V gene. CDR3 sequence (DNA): TGTGCCAGCAGCTCCGGGTTAGCGGGGGTCCAAGAGACCCAGTACTTC. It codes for CASSSGLAGVQETQYF.

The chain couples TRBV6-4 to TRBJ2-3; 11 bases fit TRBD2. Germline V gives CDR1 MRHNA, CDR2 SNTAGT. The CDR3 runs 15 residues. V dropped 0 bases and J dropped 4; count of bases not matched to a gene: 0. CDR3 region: CASSDSSGGADTQYF. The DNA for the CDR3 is TGTGCCAGCAGTGACTCTAGCGGGGGGGCAGATACGCAGTATTTT.